The 31 T cell receptor beta chains below come from one sample, sequenced in a study of T cells in Graves' hyperthyroidism and ophthalmopathy (dated by TCRdb to the late 2010s). The library relied on multiplex PCR. Data came from an Illumina HiSeq 2000. TCR beta CDR3 regions were amplified from RNA transcripts. A first-round RT-PCR of the TCR CDR3 used the HTBI primer set with the Qiagen OneStep RT-PCR kit. The public sequencing data were trimmed at Q25 with fastp and processed into clonotypes with MiXCR by TCRdb, which kept only in-frame beta chains. CDR3 protein sequences are deduplicated, and each keeps its most common genes and DNA. This sample is represented by fewer than 550,000 distinct CDR3 sequences; 15% to 19% of them were singletons. The ten largest clones take up less than 15% of the sample. Material: blood. These receptors came from a woman aged 18-29 years with Graves' hyperthyroidism.

The gene calls are TRBV20-1 and TRBJ2-5; D is uncertain. V was trimmed by 6 bases and J by 1 base, leaving 15 bases between them. This CDR3 is 14 amino acids long. CDR1 is DFQATT, CDR2 SNEGSKA, per germline (reference sequence). CDR3 residues: CSAPPGRTQETQYF. The CDR3 DNA is TGCAGTGCACCGCCCGGCAGGACCCAAGAGACCCAGTACTTC.

This clonotype was recorded at least ten times. The V and J genes are TRBV5-1 and TRBJ2-7; the match to TRBD2 covers 7 bases. The CDR3 sequence is 17 residues long. Germline V gene data show CDR1 as SGHRS and CDR2 as YFSETQ. Trimming cost V 0 bases and J 4 bases; bases outside gene matches: 13. Written as DNA, the CDR3 is TGCGCCAGCAGCTTGGCCACTGGATGGCGGGAGCGGTACGAGCAGTACTTC. Translating it yields CASSLATGWRERYEQYF.

This clonotype has a handful of counts. The gene calls are TRBV7-6 and TRBJ1-3; no definite D call. CDR1 is SGHVS and CDR2 is FNYEAQ in the germline V gene. Trimming stripped 2 bases from V and 4 bases from J, with 15 bases between. The CDR3 has 16 residues. CDR3 sequence (DNA): TGTGCCAGCAGCTTAAGCGCCGGTGGCTTCGGAAACACCATATATTTT. This codes for CASSLSAGGFGNTIYF.

This clonotype was observed many times. J is TRBJ2-3 and V is TRBV20-1; TRBD2 matches at 7 bases. CDR3 length equals 15 residues. V was clipped by 3 bases and J by 2 bases; unmatched bases: 8. The germline CDR1 and CDR2 sequences are DFQATT and SNEGSKA (reference sequence). The CDR3 bases are TGCAGTGCTAGTGCCGCGGGGGTTATCACAGATACGCAGTATTTT. Translating gives CSASAAGVITDTQYF.

V usage is TRBV20-1 and J usage is TRBJ1-1; unclear D gene. This CDR3 has 11 amino acids. Germline assignment: CDR1 DFQATT and CDR2 SNEGSKA (reference sequence). Deletions cut 1 base from V and 6 bases from J, with 6 bases between. The CDR3, as DNA: TGCAGTGCTAGAGCACGGTCTGAAGCTTTCTTT. The encoded protein is CSARARSEAFF.

The rearrangement uses TRBV3-1 and TRBJ2-2; 8 nucleotides agree with TRBD2. The trim removed 6 bases at V and 5 bases at J, leaving 5 bases unmatched. This CDR3 is 14 amino acids long. In germline, CDR1 is LGHDT, CDR2 YNNKEL (reference sequence). The CDR3 is CASRREVETGELFF. The CDR3 bases are TGTGCCAGCAGGCGGGAGGTTGAAACCGGGGAGCTGTTTTTT.

The chain is built from TRBV2 and TRBJ1-5; the D gene is possibly TRBD1 (6 bases). The V end was cut by 5 bases, the J end by 13 bases, with 12 bases between. CDR3 size: 11 residues. Per the germline V gene, CDR1 is SNHLY and CDR2 is FYNNEI. CDR3 bases: TGTGCCAGCAGTATACAGGGATGGCAGCATTTT. Amino acid sequence: CASSIQGWQHF.

This rearrangement joins TRBV20-1 to TRBJ2-1, with D possibly matching TRBD2 (6 bases). CDR3 length equals 17 residues. The germline gives CDR1 DFQATT, CDR2 SNEGSKA (reference sequence). V gave up 0 bases and J gave up 6 bases, with 21 bases separating them. The CDR3 sequence is CSARDLARSTVANEQFF. The CDR3 coding sequence is TGCAGTGCTAGAGACCTAGCGCGTTCGACAGTGGCCAATGAGCAGTTCTTC.

This clonotype was counted ten times or more. At one boundary the junction diverges from the germline segment, which might be a read error. The genes are TRBV18 and TRBJ2-5; D is unclear. The V gene's germline CDR1 is KGHSH and CDR2 LQKENI. This CDR3 is built from 13 residues. The CDR3, as DNA: TGTGCCAGCTCACCAAACTACCAAGAGTCCCAGTACTTC. Amino acids: CASSPNYQESQYF.

This clonotype was seen at least ten times. The V and J genes are TRBV10-3 and TRBJ1-1, with a weak D call TRBD1 (6 bases). V was trimmed by 6 bases and J by 0 bases, leaving 11 bases between them. Germline CDR1 ENHRY, CDR2 SYGVKD. CDR3 length equals 14 residues. The CDR3 nucleotides read TGTGCCATCAGGACCAGGGGCGTGAACACTGAAGCTTTCTTT. This translates into CAIRTRGVNTEAFF.

This clonotype showed up many times. V is TRBV15 and J is TRBJ1-2, with D possibly TRBD1 on 6 matching bases. The CDR3 consists of 14 residues. V was trimmed by 7 bases and J by 4 bases, leaving 16 bases between them. The germline V gene has CDR1 LNHNV and CDR2 YYDKDF (reference sequence). CDR3 loop: CATTSGTTSYGYTF. CDR3 sequence (DNA): TGTGCCACCACCTCGGGGACAACCAGCTATGGCTACACCTTC.

This sequence joins TRBV7-6 and TRBJ1-1, with D uncertain. The CDR3 runs 13 residues. V lost 5 bases and J 6 bases, leaving 13 bases between the germline ends. The germline CDR1 and CDR2 sequences are SGHVS and FNYEAQ. The CDR3 DNA reads as TGTGCCAGCAGCCCACCGGGTATTCCTGAAGCTTTCTTT. It translates to CASSPPGIPEAFF. Based on the CDR3 plus reference TRBV7-6 and TRBJ1-1, the full variable domain is GAGVSQSPRYKVTKRGQDVALRCDPISGHVSLYWYRQALGQGPEFLTYFNYEAQQDKSGLPNDRFSAERPEGSISTLTIQRTEQRDSAMYRCASSPPGIPEAFFGQGTRLTVV.

With respect to this clonotype: This may stem from a read error, because a much larger clone lies one nucleotide away. This chain uses TRBV13 with TRBJ1-1, with TRBD1 as a possible D gene (6 bases). Per the germline V gene, CDR1 is PRHDT and CDR2 is FYEKMQ (reference sequence). This CDR3 has 16 amino acids. The CDR3 spells CASSPPGGFDYTEASF. The CDR3 region has the DNA TGTGCCAGCAGCCCCCCGGGGGGCTTCGATTACACTGAAGCTTCCTTT.

The rearrangement uses TRBV29-1 and TRBJ2-7, with 11 bases matching TRBD2. The germline CDR1 and CDR2 sequences are SQVTM and ANQGSEA. This CDR3 is built from 17 residues. Losses at the gene ends were 1 base for V and 1 base for J; bases not matched to a gene: 9. In DNA form, the CDR3 reads TGCAGCGTTGAAGGCGTTACTAGCGGGGGTCCTTCCTACGAGCAGTACTTC. Residues: CSVEGVTSGGPSYEQYF.

This clonotype was counted only a few times. The rearrangement links TRBV9 to TRBJ1-2; 8 bases fit TRBD1. Trimming took 4 bases from V and 4 from J; bases not matched to a gene: 9. Germline values: CDR1 SGDLS, CDR2 YYNGEE. CDR3 length equals 15 residues. Here the CDR3 DNA reads TGTGCCAGCAGCACCTCGGACAGGGAGCTCTATGGCTACACCTTC. This codes for CASSTSDRELYGYTF.

A remark on this clonotype: No DNA is shown, since the ends of the CDR3 on it are uncertain; the CDR3 is the one TCRdb lists. The genes are TRBV7-8 and TRBJ2-2; the table's TRBD2 call for D was not verified on the DNA. The V gene's germline CDR1 is SGHVS and CDR2 FQNEAQ. A total of 17 residues make up the CDR3, ends included. CDR3 residues: CASSLVASGGPTGSCFF.

This clonotype has only a few counts. The chain recombines TRBV3-1 with TRBJ2-3; 9 nucleotides align to TRBD2. Germline loops: CDR1 LGHDT, CDR2 YNNKEL (reference sequence). Losses at the gene ends were 1 base for V and 6 bases for J; bases not matched to a gene: 5. This CDR3 has 15 amino acids. The CDR3 bases are TGTGCCAGCAGCCAAGTGCGGGCGGGAGGGGATACGCAGTATTTT. It yields the protein CASSQVRAGGDTQYF.

This clonotype was counted between two and nine times. The V and J genes are TRBV4-3 and TRBJ1-1; tentative D call: TRBD1 (6 bases). Germline loops: CDR1 LGHNA, CDR2 YSLEER. V was cut by 2 bases and J by 5 bases, with 12 bases left in between. The CDR3 length is 14 residues. This chain's CDR3 is CASSQLTGWTEAFF. The CDR3 region has the DNA TGCGCCAGCAGCCAACTTACAGGGTGGACTGAAGCTTTCTTT.

The chain combines TRBV15 with TRBJ1-1; D is perhaps TRBD1 (5 bases). The CDR3 runs 12 residues. Deletions cut 4 bases from V and 12 bases from J, with 15 bases between. The germline V gene has CDR1 LNHNV and CDR2 YYDKDF (reference sequence). CDR3 in DNA: TGTGCCACCAGCAACCCAAGGGGCAGAACTTTCTTT. Translating it yields CATSNPRGRTFF. Complete variable domain (other parts from reference TRBV15 and TRBJ1-1): DAMVIQNPRYQVTQFGKPVTLSCSQTLNHNVMYWYQQKSSQAPKLLFHYYDKDFNNEADTPDNFQSRRPNTSFCFLDIRSPGLGDTAMYLCATSNPRGRTFFGQGTRLTVV.

This clonotype showed up many times. The chain carries TRBV6-1 and TRBJ1-3, with a possible D match to TRBD1 (6 bases). Germline-derived CDR1 and CDR2 are MNHNS and SASEGT. The CDR3 is 14 amino acids. The V and J ends lost 8 bases and 1 base respectively, with 12 bases between them. The CDR3 bases are TGTGCCAGCGAAGGGACACCTTCTGGAAACACCATATATTTT. Its protein is CASEGTPSGNTIYF.

This clonotype was observed many times. This rearrangement joins TRBV5-6 to TRBJ1-1; the D gene is possibly TRBD1 (6 bases). Germline values: CDR1 SGHDT, CDR2 YYEEEE. The V end was cut by 4 bases, the J end by 4 bases, with 11 bases between. The CDR3 is made up of 13 amino acids. In DNA, the CDR3 is TGTGCCAGCAGCCCGGACAGCTTCACTGAAGCTTTCTTT. Translating it yields CASSPDSFTEAFF.

This clonotype was counted at least ten times. The chain is built from TRBV10-3 and TRBJ2-1; 14 nucleotides align to TRBD2. The ends lost 6 bases at V and 8 bases at J; junction bases unmatched: 6. This CDR3 spans 15 amino acids. Per germline, CDR1 ENHRY and CDR2 SYGVKD. CDR3 sequence reads: CAIRGTSGRTDEQFF. In nucleotides, the CDR3 is TGTGCCATCAGAGGGACTAGCGGGAGAACGGATGAGCAGTTCTTC.

This clonotype has at least ten counts. The rearrangement links TRBV7-8 to TRBJ2-3; 8 nucleotides align to TRBD2. The germline gives CDR1 SGHVS, CDR2 FQNEAQ. The CDR3 covers 17 residues. Trimming at V came to 5 bases and at J to 4 bases, leaving 14 bases not matched to a gene. For the CDR3, the DNA is TGTGCCAGCAGCCTCAGCGGGAGCCGGGGGTCGGCAGATACGCAGTATTTT. It codes for CASSLSGSRGSADTQYF.

Ten or more counts support this clonotype. V usage is TRBV7-2 and J usage is TRBJ2-7; no clear D. The V gene's germline CDR1 is SGHTA and CDR2 FQGNSA. The CDR3 has 15 residues. Trimming took 2 bases from V and 3 from J, leaving 14 bases between them. The CDR3 spells CASSLSGLSYYEQYF. CDR3 nucleotides: TGTGCCAGCAGCTTATCTGGGCTGTCTTACTACGAGCAGTACTTC.

Concerning this clonotype: The CDR3 end shows no conserved phenylalanine or tryptophan, and so a read error is likely. The chain has TRBV6-1 and TRBJ2-3; 8 nucleotides match TRBD1. The germline V gene has CDR1 MNHNS and CDR2 SASEGT. The CDR3 is 14 residues long. Trimming removed 8 bases from V and 0 bases from J; junction bases left unmatched: 4. Written as DNA, the CDR3 is TGTGCCAGCTGGGGACAGGCTAGCACAGATACGCAGTATCTT. It is translated as CASWGQASTDTQYL.

This clonotype was observed a few times. The chain couples TRBV10-3 to TRBJ2-4; 7 nucleotides agree with TRBD2. Looked up from germline, CDR1 is ENHRY and CDR2 is SYGVKD. V lost 2 bases and J lost 1; bases outside the gene matches: 5. The CDR3 extends over 16 amino acids. The CDR3 reads CAISEGGGAAKNIQYF. DNA for the CDR3: TGTGCCATCAGTGAGGGGGGGGGAGCGGCCAAAAACATTCAGTACTTC.

This clonotype has only a few counts. The chain recombines TRBV7-2 with TRBJ2-3; 14 nucleotides agree with TRBD2. Germline CDR1 is SGHTA and CDR2 is FQGNSA. The ends lost 3 bases at V and 4 bases at J; junction bases unmatched: 6. The CDR3 has 17 residues. The DNA of the CDR3 is TGTGCCAGCAGCTTTACAGGACTAGCGGGGGGCGCAGATACGCAGTATTTT. Its translation is CASSFTGLAGGADTQYF.

The chain employs TRBV9 and TRBJ1-3, with D hard to call. CDR3 length equals 13 residues. V was shortened by 3 bases and J by 0 bases, with 4 bases between the two germline ends. Germline CDR1 is SGDLS and CDR2 is YYNGEE. CDR3 residues: CASSAHSGNTIYF. CDR3 nucleotide sequence: TGTGCCAGCAGCGCTCACTCTGGAAACACCATATATTTT.

This clonotype was found a few times. The chain uses TRBV4-3 and TRBJ1-2; the match to TRBD1 covers 7 bases. V shed 0 bases, J shed 1 base, and the junction held 2 bases outside the gene matches. CDR1 and CDR2 from the germline V gene are LGHNA and YSLEER. There are 15 residues in the CDR3. The CDR3 DNA sequence: TGCGCCAGCAGCCAAGAGGGACAGATTAACTATGGCTACACCTTC. It is translated as CASSQEGQINYGYTF.

There are many counts of this clonotype. The chain combines TRBV11-2 with TRBJ2-7; 11 bases line up with TRBD2. This CDR3 region has 15 residues. CDR1 is SGHAT, CDR2 FQNNGV, per germline. The J segment lost 3 bases and the V segment lost 7 bases, leaving 8 bases of the junction unmatched. The CDR3 DNA is TGTGCCAGCATCAGGACTAGCGGGTTGTTCTACGAGCAGTACTTC. Its protein is CASIRTSGLFYEQYF.

The rearrangement uses TRBV20-1 and TRBJ2-3; 8 positions match TRBD2. V lost 2 bases to trimming and J lost 0 bases; unmatched junction nucleotides: 1. In germline, CDR1 is DFQATT, CDR2 SNEGSKA (reference sequence). This CDR3 region has 14 residues. The CDR3 reads CSARSSGSTDTQYF. CDR3 sequence (DNA): TGCAGTGCTAGATCTAGCGGGAGCACAGATACGCAGTATTTT.